A selection of T cell receptor beta chains follows, all from one sample in a study of regulatory T cells in long-lasting Graves disease. Via MiXCR, TCRdb re-called the multiplex PCR reads, giving one row per CDR3 protein. Here the sample spans 500,000 or so distinct CDR3 sequences, around 13% being singletons. This sample also belongs to another study, concerning T cells in Graves' hyperthyroidism and ophthalmopathy.

The source was peripheral blood mononuclear cells (PBMCs), collected at new diagnosis, from a patient treated with antithyroid drugs. Receptors originate from a woman between 50 and 59 years old with Graves disease. Each CDR3 is given with its conserved first and last residue. A D gene is named only where the DNA matches it firmly. The listing skips clone size in some rows; elsewhere it reads once, few, many or a size class.

CDR3	DNA	D	size	V	J
CASSRQGYRQPQHF	TGTGCCAGCAGCAGACAGGGTTATCGGCAGCCCCAGCATTTT	TRBD1	many	TRBV5-4	TRBJ1-5
CASSPQLETYEQYF	TGTGCCAGCAGCCCTCAACTGGAGACCTACGAGCAGTACTTC	-	few	TRBV6-2/TRBV6-3	TRBJ2-7
CASSFGFATNEKLFF	TGTGCCAGCAGCTTCGGATTTGCAACTAATGAAAAACTGTTTTTT	-	many	TRBV11-2	TRBJ1-4
CASSAGVSTDTQYF	TGTGCCAGCAGTGCGGGAGTCAGCACAGATACGCAGTATTTT	TRBD2	few	TRBV6-2/TRBV6-3	TRBJ2-3
CASSQGIGEQFF	TGTGCCAGCAGCCAAGGTATCGGTGAGCAGTTCTTC	-	-	TRBV14	TRBJ2-1
CASSQETTFSYNEQFF	TGTGCCAGCAGCCAAGAGACTACCTTCTCCTACAATGAGCAGTTCTTC	-	many	TRBV3-1	TRBJ2-1
CASSLAGDPTSEQFF	TGCGCCAGCAGCCTAGCGGGAGACCCCACAAGTGAGCAGTTCTTC	TRBD2	many	TRBV5-1	TRBJ2-1
CASSPPGTGGDYGYTF	TGTGCCAGCTCACCACCCGGGACAGGGGGCGACTATGGCTACACCTTC	TRBD1	-	TRBV18	TRBJ1-2
CASSKIAGGIYNEQFF	TGTGCCAGCAGCAAGATAGCGGGAGGTATCTACAATGAGCAGTTCTTC	TRBD2	many	TRBV7-2	TRBJ2-1
CASSLGGQGGYTF	TGTGCCAGCAGCTTAGGTGGACAGGGCGGCTACACCTTC	TRBD1	many	TRBV7-8	TRBJ1-2
CATSESEKLFF	TGTGCCACCAGTGAATCTGAAAAACTGTTTTTT	-	few	TRBV24-1	TRBJ1-4
CASSPTGPGSNQPQHF	TGTGCCAGTAGTCCCACCGGTCCGGGTAGCAATCAGCCCCAGCATTTT	-	-	TRBV19	TRBJ1-5
CASSLPGLAGTGELFF	TGTGCCAGCAGCCTACCGGGACTAGCGGGAACCGGGGAGCTGTTTTTT	TRBD2	many	TRBV9	TRBJ2-2
CASSQRQDIQYF	TGTGCCAGCAGCCAAAGACAGGACATTCAGTACTTC	-	many	TRBV3-1	TRBJ2-4
CASSLDADEAFF	TGCGCCAGCAGCTTGGACGCGGATGAAGCTTTCTTT	-	-	TRBV5-1	TRBJ1-1
CASSYSQNPGAYEQYF	TGTGCCAGCAGTTACTCGCAAAATCCGGGGGCCTACGAGCAGTACTTC	-	many	TRBV6-2/TRBV6-3	TRBJ2-7
CSASLIGETQYF	TGCAGTGCTAGCTTGATTGGAGAGACCCAGTACTTC	-	many	TRBV20-1	TRBJ2-5
CTGTGTHEQFF	TGCACCGGGACAGGGACGCATGAGCAGTTCTTC	TRBD1	many	TRBV29-1	TRBJ2-1
CASSEEREWGEQYF	TGTGCCAGCAGTGAAGAGCGGGAGTGGGGTGAGCAGTACTTC	TRBD2	few	TRBV2	TRBJ2-7
CASTERGPYSYEQYF	TGTGCCAGCACAGAGAGAGGGCCATACTCCTACGAGCAGTACTTC	-	many	TRBV7-8	TRBJ2-7
CASSQGSREKLFF	TGTGCCAGCAGCCAAGGGTCCCGGGAAAAACTGTTTTTT	-	many	TRBV3-1	TRBJ1-4
CASGLAGSETQYF	TGTGCTAGTGGTTTAGCGGGATCAGAGACCCAGTACTTC	TRBD2	many	TRBV12-5	TRBJ2-5
CASSVARQVSQLGTEAFF	TGTGCCAGCAGCGTAGCTAGACAGGTTTCTCAGTTGGGAACTGAAGCTTTCTTT	-	few	TRBV9	TRBJ1-1
CASSMVETQYF	TGTGCCAGCAGCATGGTAGAGACCCAGTACTTC	-	many	TRBV13	TRBJ2-5
CASSERGADYEQYF	TGTGCCAGTAGTGAGCGGGGGGCCGACTACGAGCAGTACTTC	TRBD2	once	TRBV19	TRBJ2-7